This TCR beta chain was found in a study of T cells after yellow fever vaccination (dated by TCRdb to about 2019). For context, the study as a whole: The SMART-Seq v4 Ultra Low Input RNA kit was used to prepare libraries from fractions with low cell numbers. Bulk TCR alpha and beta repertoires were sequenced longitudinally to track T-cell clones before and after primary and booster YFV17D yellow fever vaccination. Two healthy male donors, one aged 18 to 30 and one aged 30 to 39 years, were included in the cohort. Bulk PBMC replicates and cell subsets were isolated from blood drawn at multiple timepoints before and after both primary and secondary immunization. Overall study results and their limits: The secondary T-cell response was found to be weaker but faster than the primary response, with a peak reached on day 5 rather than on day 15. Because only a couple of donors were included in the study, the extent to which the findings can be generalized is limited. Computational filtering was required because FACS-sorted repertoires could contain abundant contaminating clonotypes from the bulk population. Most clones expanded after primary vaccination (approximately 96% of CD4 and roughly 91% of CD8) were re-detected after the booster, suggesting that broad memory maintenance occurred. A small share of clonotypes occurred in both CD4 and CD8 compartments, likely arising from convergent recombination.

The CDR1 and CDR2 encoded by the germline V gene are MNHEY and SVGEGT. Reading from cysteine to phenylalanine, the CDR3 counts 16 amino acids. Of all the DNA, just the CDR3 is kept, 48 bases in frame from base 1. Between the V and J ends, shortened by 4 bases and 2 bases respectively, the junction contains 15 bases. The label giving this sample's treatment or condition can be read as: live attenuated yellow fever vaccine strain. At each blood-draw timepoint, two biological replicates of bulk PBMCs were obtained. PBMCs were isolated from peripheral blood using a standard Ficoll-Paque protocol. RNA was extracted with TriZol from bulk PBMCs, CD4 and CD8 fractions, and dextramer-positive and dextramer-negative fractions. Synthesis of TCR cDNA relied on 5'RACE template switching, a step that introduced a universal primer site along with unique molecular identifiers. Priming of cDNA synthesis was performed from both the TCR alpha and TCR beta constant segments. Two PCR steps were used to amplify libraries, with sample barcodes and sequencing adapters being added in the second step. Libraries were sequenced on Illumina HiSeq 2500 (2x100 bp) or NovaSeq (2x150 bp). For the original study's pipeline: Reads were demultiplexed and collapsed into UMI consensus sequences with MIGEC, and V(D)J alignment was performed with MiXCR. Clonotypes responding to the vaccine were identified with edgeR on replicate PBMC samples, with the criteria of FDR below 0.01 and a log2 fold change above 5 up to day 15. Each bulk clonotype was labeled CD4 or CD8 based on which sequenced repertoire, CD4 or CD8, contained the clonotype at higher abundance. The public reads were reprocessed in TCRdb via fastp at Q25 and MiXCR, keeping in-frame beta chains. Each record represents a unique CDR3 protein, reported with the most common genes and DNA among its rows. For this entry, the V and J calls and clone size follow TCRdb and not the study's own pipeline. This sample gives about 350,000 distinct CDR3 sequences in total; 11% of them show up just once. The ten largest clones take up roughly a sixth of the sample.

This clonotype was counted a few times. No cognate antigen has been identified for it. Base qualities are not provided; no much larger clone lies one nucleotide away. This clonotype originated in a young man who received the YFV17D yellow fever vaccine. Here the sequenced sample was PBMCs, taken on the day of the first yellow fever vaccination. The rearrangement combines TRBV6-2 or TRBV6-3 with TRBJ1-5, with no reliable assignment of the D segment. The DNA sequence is TGTGCCAGCAGTTTCAACAAGTACGGGGGCAATCAGCCCCAGCATTTT. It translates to CASSFNKYGGNQPQHF.